This T cell receptor beta chain was documented in a study of T cells and Merkel cell carcinoma outcomes. Study-wide findings and caveats: Repertoire plus T-cell density reportedly predicted Merkel cell carcinoma outcomes.

Produced via immunoSEQ multiplex PCR; TCRdb's table is partial and in-frame only. The sample consists of around 6,400 clones, roughly 75% of them appearing once. As concerns this clone: Its antigen is not identified.

This CDR3 has 15 amino acids. The junction had 13 bases not matched to a gene; V was cut back by 6 bases and J by 6 bases. The germline gives CDR1 ENHRY, CDR2 SYGVKD. The sequence came from a human donor with Merkel cell carcinoma. Some clones in this sample may be carry-over from other donors' samples. V gene TRBV10-3 combines with J gene TRBJ2-7; TRBD2 agrees at 8 bases. Sequences were obtained from tumor tissue from Merkel cell carcinoma. CDR3 sequence reads: CAIRRAPGGHGEQYF. CDR3 sequence (DNA): TGTGCCATCAGAAGAGCCCCGGGGGGGCATGGCGAGCAGTACTTC.